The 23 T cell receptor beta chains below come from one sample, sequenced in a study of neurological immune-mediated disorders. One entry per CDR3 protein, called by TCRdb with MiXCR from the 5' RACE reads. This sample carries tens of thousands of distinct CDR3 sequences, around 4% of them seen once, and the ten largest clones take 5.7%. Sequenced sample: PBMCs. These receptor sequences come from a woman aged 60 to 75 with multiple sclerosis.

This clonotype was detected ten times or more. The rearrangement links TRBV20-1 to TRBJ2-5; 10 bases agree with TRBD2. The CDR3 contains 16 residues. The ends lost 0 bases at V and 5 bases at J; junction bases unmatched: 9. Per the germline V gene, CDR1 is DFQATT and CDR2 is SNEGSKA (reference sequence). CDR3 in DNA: TGCAGTGCTAGAGACCTTCTAGCGGGAGTCTTGGAGACCCAGTACTTC. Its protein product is CSARDLLAGVLETQYF.

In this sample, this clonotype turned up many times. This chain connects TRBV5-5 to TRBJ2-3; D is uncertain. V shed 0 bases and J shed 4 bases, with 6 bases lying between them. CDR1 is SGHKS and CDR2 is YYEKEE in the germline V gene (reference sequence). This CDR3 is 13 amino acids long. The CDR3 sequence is CASSLAGSDTQYF. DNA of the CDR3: TGTGCCAGCAGCTTGGCGGGTTCAGATACGCAGTATTTT.

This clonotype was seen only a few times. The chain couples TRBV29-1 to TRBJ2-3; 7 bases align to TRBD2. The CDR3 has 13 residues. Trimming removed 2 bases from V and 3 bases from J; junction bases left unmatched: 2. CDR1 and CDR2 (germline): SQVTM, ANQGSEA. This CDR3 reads CSVEIGGTDTQYF. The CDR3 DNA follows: TGCAGCGTTGAAATCGGGGGGACAGATACGCAGTATTTT.

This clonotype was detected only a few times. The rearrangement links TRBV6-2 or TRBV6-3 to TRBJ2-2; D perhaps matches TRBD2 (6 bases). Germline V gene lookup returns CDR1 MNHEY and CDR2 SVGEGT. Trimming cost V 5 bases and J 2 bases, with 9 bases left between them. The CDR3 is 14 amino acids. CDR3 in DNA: TGTGCCAGCAGTACGGCGGGAAACACCGGGGAGCTGTTTTTT. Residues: CASSTAGNTGELFF.

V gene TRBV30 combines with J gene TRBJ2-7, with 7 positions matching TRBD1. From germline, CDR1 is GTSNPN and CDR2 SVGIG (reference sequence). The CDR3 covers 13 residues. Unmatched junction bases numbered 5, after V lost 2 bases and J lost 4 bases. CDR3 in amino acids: CAWSTTGSYEQYF. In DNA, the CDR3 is TGTGCCTGGAGTACGACAGGGTCGTACGAGCAGTACTTC. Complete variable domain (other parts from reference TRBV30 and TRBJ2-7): SQTIHQWPATLVQPVGSPLSLECTVEGTSNPNLYWYRQAAGRGLQLLFYSVGIGQISSEVPQNLSASRPQDRQFILSSKKLLLSDSGFYLCAWSTTGSYEQYFGPGTRLTVT.

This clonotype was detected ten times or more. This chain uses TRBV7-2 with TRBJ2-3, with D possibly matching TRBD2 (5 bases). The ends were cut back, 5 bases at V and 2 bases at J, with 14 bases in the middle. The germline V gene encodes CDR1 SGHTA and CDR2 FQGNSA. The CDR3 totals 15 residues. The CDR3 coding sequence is TGTGCCAGCAGCCCCCTCGGGGTACCCACAGATACGCAGTATTTT. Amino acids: CASSPLGVPTDTQYF.

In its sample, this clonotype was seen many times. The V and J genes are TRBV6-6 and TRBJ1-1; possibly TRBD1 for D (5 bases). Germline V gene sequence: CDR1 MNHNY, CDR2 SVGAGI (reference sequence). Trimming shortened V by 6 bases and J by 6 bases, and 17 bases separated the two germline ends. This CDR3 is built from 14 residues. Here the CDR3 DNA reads TGTGCCAGCAGAAAAGGGAGGGACTACCCTGAAGCTTTCTTT. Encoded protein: CASRKGRDYPEAFF.

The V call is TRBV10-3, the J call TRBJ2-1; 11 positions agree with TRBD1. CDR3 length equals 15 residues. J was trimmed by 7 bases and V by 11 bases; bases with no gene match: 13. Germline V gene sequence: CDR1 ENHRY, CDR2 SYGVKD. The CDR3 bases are TGTGCCGTCTCACGGGGGACAGGGGGTAATAATGAGCAGTTCTTC. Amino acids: CAVSRGTGGNNEQFF.

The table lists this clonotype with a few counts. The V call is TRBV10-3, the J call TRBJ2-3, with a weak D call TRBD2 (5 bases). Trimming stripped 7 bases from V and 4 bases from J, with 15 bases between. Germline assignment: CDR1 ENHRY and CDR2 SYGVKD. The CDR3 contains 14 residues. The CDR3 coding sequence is TGTGCCATCAATAGCGTGGTCGCGGCAGATACGCAGTATTTT. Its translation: CAINSVVAADTQYF.

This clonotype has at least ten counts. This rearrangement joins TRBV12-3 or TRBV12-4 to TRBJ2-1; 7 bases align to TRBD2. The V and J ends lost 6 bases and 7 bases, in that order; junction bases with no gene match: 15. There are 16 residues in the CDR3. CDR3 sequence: CASSPGLGRGRNEQFF. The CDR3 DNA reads TGTGCCAGCAGCCCTGGACTAGGAAGGGGTAGAAATGAGCAGTTCTTC.

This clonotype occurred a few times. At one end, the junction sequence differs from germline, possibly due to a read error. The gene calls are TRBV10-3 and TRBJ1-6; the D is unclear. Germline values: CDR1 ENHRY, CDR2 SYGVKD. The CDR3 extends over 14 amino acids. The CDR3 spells CAISEYSDNSPLNF. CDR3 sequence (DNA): TGTGCCATCAGTGAGTACAGCGATAATTCACCCCTCAACTTT.

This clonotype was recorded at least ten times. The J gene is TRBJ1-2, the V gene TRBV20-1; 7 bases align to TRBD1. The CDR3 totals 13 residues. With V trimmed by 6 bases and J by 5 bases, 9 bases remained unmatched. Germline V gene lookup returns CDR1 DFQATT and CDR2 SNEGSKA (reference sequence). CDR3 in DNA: TGCAGTGCGGGCAAGGGGGCCGGTTATGGCTACACCTTC. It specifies CSAGKGAGYGYTF.

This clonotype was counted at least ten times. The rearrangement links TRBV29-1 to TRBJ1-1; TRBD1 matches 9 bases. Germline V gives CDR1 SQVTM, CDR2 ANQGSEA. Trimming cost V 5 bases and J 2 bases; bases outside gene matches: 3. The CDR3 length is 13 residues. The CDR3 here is CSVQTGGNTEAFF. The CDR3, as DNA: TGCAGCGTTCAGACAGGGGGAAACACTGAAGCTTTCTTT.

CDR3 coding DNA: TGTGCCAGCAGAGGACTCTACAATGAGCAGTTCTTC. Protein product: CASRGLYNEQFF. The chain joins TRBV7-2 to TRBJ2-1, with D perhaps matching TRBD2 (5 bases). From germline, CDR1 is SGHTA and CDR2 FQGNSA. This CDR3 contains 12 residues. The germline V and J ends were trimmed by 6 bases and 3 bases, with 6 bases remaining between them.

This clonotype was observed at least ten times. CDR3 protein: CSAVGAITDTQYF. CDR3 nucleotides: TGCAGTGCTGTAGGGGCCATCACAGATACGCAGTATTTT. The chain couples TRBV20-1 to TRBJ2-3; maybe TRBD1 (5 bases). CDR1 is DFQATT, CDR2 SNEGSKA, per germline (reference sequence). Trimming cost V 5 bases and J 2 bases, with 11 bases left between them. CDR3 length: 13 amino acids.

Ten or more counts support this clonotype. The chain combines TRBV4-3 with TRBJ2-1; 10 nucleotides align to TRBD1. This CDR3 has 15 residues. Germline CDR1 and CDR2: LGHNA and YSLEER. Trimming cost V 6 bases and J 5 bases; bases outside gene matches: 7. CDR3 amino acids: CASRSVGQGNNEQFF. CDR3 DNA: TGCGCCAGCAGGAGCGTGGGACAGGGGAACAATGAGCAGTTCTTC.

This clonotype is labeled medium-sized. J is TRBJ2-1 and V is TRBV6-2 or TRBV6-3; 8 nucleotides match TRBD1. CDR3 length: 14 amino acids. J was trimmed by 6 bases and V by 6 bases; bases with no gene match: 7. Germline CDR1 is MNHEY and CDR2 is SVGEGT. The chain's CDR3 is CASSQGTGGNEQFF. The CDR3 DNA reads TGTGCCAGCAGCCAAGGGACAGGAGGCAATGAGCAGTTCTTC.

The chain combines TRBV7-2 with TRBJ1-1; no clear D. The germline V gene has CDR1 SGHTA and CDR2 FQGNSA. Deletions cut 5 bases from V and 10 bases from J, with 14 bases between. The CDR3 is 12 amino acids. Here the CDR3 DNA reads TGTGCCAGCAGCCACGGGGAGGTGCGAGCTTTCTTT. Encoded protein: CASSHGEVRAFF.

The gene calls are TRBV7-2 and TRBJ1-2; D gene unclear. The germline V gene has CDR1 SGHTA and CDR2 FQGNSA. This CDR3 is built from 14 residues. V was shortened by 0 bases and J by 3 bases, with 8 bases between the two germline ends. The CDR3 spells CASSLAAKDYGYTF. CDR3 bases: TGTGCCAGCAGCTTAGCGGCAAAAGACTATGGCTACACCTTC.

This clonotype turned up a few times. The CDR3 here is CSAREGGAEQYV. For the CDR3, the DNA is TGCAGTGCTAGAGAAGGAGGGGCCGAGCAGTACGTC. The rearrangement joins TRBV20-1 to TRBJ2-7, with a weak D call TRBD2 (6 bases). Germline loops: CDR1 DFQATT, CDR2 SNEGSKA (reference sequence). The CDR3 sequence is 12 residues long. V was shortened by 0 bases and J by 6 bases, with 9 bases between the two germline ends.

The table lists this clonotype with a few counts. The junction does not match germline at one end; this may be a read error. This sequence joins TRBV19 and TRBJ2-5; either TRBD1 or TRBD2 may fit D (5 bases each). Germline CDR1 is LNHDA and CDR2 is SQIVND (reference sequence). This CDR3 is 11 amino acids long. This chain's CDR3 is CASGDQGTQYF. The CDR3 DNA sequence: TGTGCCAGTGGGGACCAAGGGACCCAGTACTTC. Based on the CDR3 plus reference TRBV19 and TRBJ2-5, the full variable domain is DGGITQSPKYLFRKEGQNVTLSCEQNLNHDAMYWYRQDPGQGLRLIYYSQIVNDFQKGDIAEGYSVSREKKESFPLTVTSAQKNPTAFYLCASGDQGTQYFGPGTRLLVL.

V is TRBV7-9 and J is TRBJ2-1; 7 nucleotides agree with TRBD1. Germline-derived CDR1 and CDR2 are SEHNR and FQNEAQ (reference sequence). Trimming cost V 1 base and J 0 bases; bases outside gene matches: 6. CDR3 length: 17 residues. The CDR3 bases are TGTGCCAGCAGCTTAGTACGAGGGACAGACTCCTACAATGAGCAGTTCTTC. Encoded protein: CASSLVRGTDSYNEQFF.

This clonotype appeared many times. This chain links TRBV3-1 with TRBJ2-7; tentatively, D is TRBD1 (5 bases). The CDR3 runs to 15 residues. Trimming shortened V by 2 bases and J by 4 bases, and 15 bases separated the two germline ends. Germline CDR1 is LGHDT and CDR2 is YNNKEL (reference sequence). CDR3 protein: CASSQPTVGDYEQYF. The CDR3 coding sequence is TGTGCCAGCAGCCAACCTACAGTAGGGGATTACGAGCAGTACTTC.